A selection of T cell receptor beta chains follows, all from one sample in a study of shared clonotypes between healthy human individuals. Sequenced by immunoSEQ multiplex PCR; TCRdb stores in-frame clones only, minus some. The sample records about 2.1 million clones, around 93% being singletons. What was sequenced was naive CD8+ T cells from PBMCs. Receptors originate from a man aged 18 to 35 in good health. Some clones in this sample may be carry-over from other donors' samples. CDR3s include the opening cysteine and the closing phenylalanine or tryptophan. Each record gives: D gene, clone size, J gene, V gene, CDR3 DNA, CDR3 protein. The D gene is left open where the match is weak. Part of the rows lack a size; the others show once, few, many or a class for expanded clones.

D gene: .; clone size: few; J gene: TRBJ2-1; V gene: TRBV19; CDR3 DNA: TGTGCCAGTAGTATTGGATACAATGAGCAGTTCTTC; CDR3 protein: CASSIGYNEQFF
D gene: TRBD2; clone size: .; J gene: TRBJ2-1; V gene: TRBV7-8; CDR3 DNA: TGTGCCAGCAGCCCGTCGGGAAGCGGGGCCCACAATGAGCAGTTCTTC; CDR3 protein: CASSPSGSGAHNEQFF
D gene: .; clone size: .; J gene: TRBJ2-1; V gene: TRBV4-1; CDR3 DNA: TGCGCCAGCAGCCCCCCCGGTTACTACAATGAGCAGTTCTTC; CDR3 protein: CASSPPGYYNEQFF
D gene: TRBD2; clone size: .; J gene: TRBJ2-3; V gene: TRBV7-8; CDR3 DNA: TGTGCCAGCAGCACCCGCAAAGCGGGGCTGCCGACAGATACGCAGTATTTT; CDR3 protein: CASSTRKAGLPTDTQYF
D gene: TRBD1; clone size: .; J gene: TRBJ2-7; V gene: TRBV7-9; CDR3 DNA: TGTGCCATTCGGGACAGGGACATCTCCTACGAGCAGTACTTC; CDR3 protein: CAIRDRDISYEQYF
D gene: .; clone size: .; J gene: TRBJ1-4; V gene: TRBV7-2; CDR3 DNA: TGTGCCAGCAGCTCACCACCCCCATATGGAGAAAAACTGTTTTTT; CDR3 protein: CASSSPPPYGEKLFF
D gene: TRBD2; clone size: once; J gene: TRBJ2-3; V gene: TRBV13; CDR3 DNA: TGTGCCAGCAGCTTAAGGTCTAGCGGAATTTACACAGATACGCAGTATTTT; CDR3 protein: CASSLRSSGIYTDTQYF
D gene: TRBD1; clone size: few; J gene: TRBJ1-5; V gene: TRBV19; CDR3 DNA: TGTGCCACCCGACAGGGCTTCCAGCCCCAGCATTTT; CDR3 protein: CATRQGFQPQHF
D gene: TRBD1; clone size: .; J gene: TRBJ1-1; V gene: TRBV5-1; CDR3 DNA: TGCGCCAGCAGCTGGACCACAGGGGTCTCCACTGAAGCTTTCTTT; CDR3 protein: CASSWTTGVSTEAFF
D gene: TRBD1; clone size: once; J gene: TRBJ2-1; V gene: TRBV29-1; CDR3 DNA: TGCAGCGCCCGAACAGGGGGCGTCTACAATGAGCAGTTCTTC; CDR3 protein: CSARTGGVYNEQFF
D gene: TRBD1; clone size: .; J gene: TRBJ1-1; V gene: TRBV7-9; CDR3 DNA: TGTGCCAGCAGCTACACAGGGGACCTCAACACTGAAGCTTTCTTT; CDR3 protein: CASSYTGDLNTEAFF
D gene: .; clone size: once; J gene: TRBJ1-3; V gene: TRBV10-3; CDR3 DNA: TGTGCCATCAGTGAGTCCCGGACCGCAGGAAACACCATATATTTT; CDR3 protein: CAISESRTAGNTIYF
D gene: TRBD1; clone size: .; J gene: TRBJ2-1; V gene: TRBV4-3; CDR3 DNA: TGCGCCAGCAGCCAAGATCCCCGTCGGACAGGGATCTCCTACAATGAGCAGTTCTTC; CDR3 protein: CASSQDPRRTGISYNEQFF
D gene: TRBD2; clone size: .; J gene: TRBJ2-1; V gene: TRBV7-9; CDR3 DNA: TGTGCCAGCAGCTTACTAGCGGGGTACAATGAGCAGTTCTTC; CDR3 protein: CASSLLAGYNEQFF
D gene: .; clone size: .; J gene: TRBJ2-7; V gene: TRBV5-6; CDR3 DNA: TGTGCCAGCAGCTTCCCGGGCGGCGAGCAGTACTTC; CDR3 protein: CASSFPGGEQYF
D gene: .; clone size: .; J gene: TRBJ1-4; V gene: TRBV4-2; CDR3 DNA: TGTGCCAGCAGCCCGGACCTGGGGCCTGAAAAACTGTTTTTT; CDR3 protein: CASSPDLGPEKLFF
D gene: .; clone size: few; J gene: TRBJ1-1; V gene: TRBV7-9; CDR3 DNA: TGTGCCAGCAGCTTAGCTCTTGAGGGGGGAGCTTTCTTT; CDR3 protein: CASSLALEGGAFF
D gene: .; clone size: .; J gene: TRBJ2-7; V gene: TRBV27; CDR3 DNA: TGTGCCAGCAGTTTCGGCGGCGAGCAGTACTTC; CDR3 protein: CASSFGGEQYF
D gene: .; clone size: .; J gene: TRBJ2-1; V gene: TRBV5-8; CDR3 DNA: TGTGCCAGCAGCTTGGACCTAGCGTCTTACAATGAGCAGTTCTTC; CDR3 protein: CASSLDLASYNEQFF
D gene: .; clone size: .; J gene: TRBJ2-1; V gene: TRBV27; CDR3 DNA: TGTGCCAGCAGTTTAGGGATCGATGAGCAGTTCTTC; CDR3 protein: CASSLGIDEQFF
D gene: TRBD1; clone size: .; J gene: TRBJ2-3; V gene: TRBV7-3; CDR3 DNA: TGTGCCAGCAGCCCACACCTTGCGGGACAGGGGTCAGATACGCAGTATTTT; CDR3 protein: CASSPHLAGQGSDTQYF
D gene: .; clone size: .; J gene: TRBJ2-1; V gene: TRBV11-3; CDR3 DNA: TGTGCCAGCAGCTTCAGGGGCTTGGACAATGAGCAGTTCTTC; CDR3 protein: CASSFRGLDNEQFF
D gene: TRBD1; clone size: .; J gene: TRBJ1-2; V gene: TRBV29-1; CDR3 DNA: TGCAGCGCTGCCGGGACAGGGGACGACACCTTC; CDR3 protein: CSAAGTGDDTF
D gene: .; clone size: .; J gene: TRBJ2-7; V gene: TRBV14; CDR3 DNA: TGTGCCAGCAGCCAAGTAGGGGGAAGCTCCTACGAGCAGTACTTC; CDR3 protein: CASSQVGGSSYEQYF
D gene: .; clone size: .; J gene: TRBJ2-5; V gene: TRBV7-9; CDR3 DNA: TGTGCCAGCAGCGTTGGGGCGGCCCAGTACTTC; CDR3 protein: CASSVGAAQYF
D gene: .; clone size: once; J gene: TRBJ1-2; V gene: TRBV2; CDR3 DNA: TGTGCCAGCCATCGACAGAAATCCTACACCTTC; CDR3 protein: CASHRQKSYTF
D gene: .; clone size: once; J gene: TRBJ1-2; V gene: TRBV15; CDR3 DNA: TGTGCCACCAGCAGAGGAGTCTATGGCTACACCTTC; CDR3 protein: CATSRGVYGYTF
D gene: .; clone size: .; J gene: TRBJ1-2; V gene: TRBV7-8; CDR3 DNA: TGTGCCAGCAGCTCCGAGGGGGGGTCACTCTATGGCTACACCTTC; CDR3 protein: CASSSEGGSLYGYTF
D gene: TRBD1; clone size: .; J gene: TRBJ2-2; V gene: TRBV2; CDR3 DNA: TGTGCCAGCAGTGCACTTCCAGGGGGCGGAACGAACACCGGGGAGCTGTTTTTT; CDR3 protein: CASSALPGGGTNTGELFF
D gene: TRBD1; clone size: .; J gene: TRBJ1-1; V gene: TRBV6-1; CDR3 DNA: TGTGCCAGCATGGTCGCAGGGGGCTGGGGCACTGAAGCTTTCTTT; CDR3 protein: CASMVAGGWGTEAFF
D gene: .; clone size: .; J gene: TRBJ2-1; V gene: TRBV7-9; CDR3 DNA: TGTGCCAGCAGCCCTGGGCCCAGGAATGAGCAGTTCTTC; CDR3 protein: CASSPGPRNEQFF
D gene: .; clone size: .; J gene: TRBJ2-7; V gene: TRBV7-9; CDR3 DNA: TGTGCCAGCAGCTTAGTGGGAAGTAACCCCTACGAGCAGTACTTC; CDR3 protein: CASSLVGSNPYEQYF
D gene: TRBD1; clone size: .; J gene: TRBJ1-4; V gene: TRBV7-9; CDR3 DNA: TGTGCCAGCAGCTCCACCGGGACAGGGTATGAAAAACTGTTTTTT; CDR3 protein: CASSSTGTGYEKLFF
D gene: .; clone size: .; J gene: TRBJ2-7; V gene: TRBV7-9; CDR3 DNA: TGTGCCAGCAGCCAGTCAGTCTCCTACGAGCAGTACTTC; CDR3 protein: CASSQSVSYEQYF
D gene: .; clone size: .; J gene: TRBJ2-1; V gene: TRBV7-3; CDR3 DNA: TGTGCCAGCAGCTTAAAGCTCTCCAGTGGGGAGAATGAGCAGTTCTTC; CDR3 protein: CASSLKLSSGENEQFF
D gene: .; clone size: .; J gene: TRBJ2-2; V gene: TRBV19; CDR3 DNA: TGTGCCAGTAGTAACCCGCCCACGAACACCGGGGAGCTGTTTTTT; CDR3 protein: CASSNPPTNTGELFF
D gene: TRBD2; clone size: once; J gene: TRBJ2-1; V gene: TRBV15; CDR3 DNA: TGTGCCACCCGAAGCAGCGGGAGCTCCTACAATGAGCAGTTCTTC; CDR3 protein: CATRSSGSSYNEQFF
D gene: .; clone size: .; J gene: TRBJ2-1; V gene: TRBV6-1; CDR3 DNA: TGTGCCAGCAGTGACAGGGGAGGGTCCTACAATGAGCAGTTCTTC; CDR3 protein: CASSDRGGSYNEQFF
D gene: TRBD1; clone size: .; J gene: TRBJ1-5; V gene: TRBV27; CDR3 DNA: TGTGCCAGCAGTTTTGGAGGGGGCGGCAATCAGCCCCAGCATTTT; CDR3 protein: CASSFGGGGNQPQHF
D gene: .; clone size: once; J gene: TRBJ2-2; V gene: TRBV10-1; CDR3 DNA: TGCGCCAGCAGTGAATCCTACACCGGGGAGCTGTTTTTT; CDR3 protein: CASSESYTGELFF
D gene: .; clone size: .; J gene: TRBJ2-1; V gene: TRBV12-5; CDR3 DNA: TGTGCTAGTGGTTCCAACACCCCTCCCCACGATGAGCAGTTCTTC; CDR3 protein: CASGSNTPPHDEQFF
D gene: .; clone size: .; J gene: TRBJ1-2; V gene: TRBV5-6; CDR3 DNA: TGTGCCAGCAGCTCTCCCAACGACAAGGTGGCACACCCCTATGGCTACACCTTC; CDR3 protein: CASSSPNDKVAHPYGYTF
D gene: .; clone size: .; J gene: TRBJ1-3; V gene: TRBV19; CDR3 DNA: TGTGCCAGTACTAAATCAAACCGGGCAGACTCTGGAAACACCATATATTTT; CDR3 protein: CASTKSNRADSGNTIYF
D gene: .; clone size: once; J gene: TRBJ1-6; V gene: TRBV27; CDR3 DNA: TGTGCCAGCAGTCAAATGCAGGGTAGGCCTCCGGTCCAAGATTCACCCCTCCACTTT; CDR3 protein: CASSQMQGRPPVQDSPLHF
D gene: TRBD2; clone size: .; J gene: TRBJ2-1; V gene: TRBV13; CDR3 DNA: TGTGCCAGCAGCCCACCGGGACTAGCGGGCAATGAGCAGTTCTTC; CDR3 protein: CASSPPGLAGNEQFF
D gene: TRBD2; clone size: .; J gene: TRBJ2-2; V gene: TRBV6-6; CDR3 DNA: TGTGCCAGCAGTTCCACTAGCGGACCCACCGGGGAGCTGTTTTTT; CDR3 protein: CASSSTSGPTGELFF
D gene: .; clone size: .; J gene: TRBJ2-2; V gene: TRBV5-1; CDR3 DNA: TGCGCCAGCAGCACACCCCGGGTCGGGGGCCACGTCTACGCCGGGGAGCTGTTTTTT; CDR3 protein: CASSTPRVGGHVYAGELFF
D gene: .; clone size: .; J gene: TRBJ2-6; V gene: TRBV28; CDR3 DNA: TGTGCCAGCAGTCTATCCTCGGCCAACGTCCTGACTTTC; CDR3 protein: CASSLSSANVLTF
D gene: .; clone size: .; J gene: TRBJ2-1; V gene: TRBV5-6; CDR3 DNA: TGTGCCAGCAGTTTAGGCAATGAGCAGTTCTTC; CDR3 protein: CASSLGNEQFF
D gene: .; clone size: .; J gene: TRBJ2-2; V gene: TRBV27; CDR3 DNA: TGTGCCAGCAGTTGGGTGGGACTTACGAACACCGGGGAGCTGTTTTTT; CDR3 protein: CASSWVGLTNTGELFF
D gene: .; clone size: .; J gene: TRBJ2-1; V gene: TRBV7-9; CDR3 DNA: TGTGCCAGCAGCTTAGAGGGTGGGAGCGGACCCTCCTACAATGAGCAGTTCTTC; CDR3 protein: CASSLEGGSGPSYNEQFF
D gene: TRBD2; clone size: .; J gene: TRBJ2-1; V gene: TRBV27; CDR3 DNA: TGTGCCAGCAGTCCATTGTCGCTAGCGGGAGCCCCATCCTCCTACAATGAGCAGTTCTTC; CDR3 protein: CASSPLSLAGAPSSYNEQFF
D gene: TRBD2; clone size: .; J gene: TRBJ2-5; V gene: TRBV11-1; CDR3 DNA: TGTGCCAGCCGGACTAGCGGGAGAGAAGAGACCCAGTACTTC; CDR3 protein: CASRTSGREETQYF
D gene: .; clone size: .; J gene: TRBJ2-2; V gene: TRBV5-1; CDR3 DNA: TGCGCCAGCAGCTTGGGAGAGGGAATGACCGGGGAGCTGTTTTTT; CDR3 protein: CASSLGEGMTGELFF